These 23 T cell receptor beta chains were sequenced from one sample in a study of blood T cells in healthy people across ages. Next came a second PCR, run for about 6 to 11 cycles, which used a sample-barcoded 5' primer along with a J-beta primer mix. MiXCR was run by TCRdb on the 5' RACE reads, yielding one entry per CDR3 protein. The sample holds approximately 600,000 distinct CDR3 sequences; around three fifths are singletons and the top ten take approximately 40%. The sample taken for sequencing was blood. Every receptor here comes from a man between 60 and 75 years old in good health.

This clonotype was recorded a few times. This CDR3 reads CSAQDLQETQYF. DNA for the CDR3: TGCAGTGCTCAGGACTTGCAAGAGACCCAGTACTTC. This rearrangement joins TRBV20-1 to TRBJ2-5, with D perhaps matching TRBD2 (5 bases). The germline V gene encodes CDR1 DFQATT and CDR2 SNEGSKA (reference sequence). CDR3 length equals 12 residues. V was trimmed by 5 bases and J by 2 bases, leaving 9 bases between them.

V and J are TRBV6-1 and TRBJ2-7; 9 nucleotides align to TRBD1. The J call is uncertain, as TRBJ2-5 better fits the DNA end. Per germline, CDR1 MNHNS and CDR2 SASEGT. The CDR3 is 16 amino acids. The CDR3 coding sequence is TGTGCCAGCAAGGCACACTATACAGGGGGCGAAGAGACCCAGTACTTC. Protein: CASKAHYTGGEETQYF.

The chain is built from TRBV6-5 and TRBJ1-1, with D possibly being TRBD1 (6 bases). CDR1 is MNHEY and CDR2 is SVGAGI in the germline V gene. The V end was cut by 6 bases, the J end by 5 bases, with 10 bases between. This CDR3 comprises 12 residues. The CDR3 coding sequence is TGTGCCAGCAGGCGGGGGGCAACTGAAGCTTTCTTT. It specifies CASRRGATEAFF.

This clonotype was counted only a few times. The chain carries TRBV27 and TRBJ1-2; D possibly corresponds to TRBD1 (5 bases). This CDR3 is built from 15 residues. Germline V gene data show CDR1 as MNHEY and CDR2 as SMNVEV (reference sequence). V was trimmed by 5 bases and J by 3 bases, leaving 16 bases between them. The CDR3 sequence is CASSPTRGTHYGYTF. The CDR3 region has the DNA TGTGCCAGCAGTCCTACCCGGGGGACTCACTATGGCTACACCTTC.

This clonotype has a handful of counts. This chain's CDR3 is CTSSQDGRTGGDEQYF. CDR3 in DNA: TGCACCAGCAGCCAAGATGGCCGGACAGGGGGCGACGAGCAGTACTTC. The rearrangement uses TRBV1 and TRBJ2-7; no DNA check was done on the table's D call, TRBD1. TRBV1 is marked as a pseudogene. The CDR3 loop spans 16 amino acids.

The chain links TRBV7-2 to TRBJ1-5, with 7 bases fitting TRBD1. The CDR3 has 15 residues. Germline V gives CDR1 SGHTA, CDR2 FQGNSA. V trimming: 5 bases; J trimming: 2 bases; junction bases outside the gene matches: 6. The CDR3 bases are TGTGCCAGCAGCCAATACAGGGGTGGCAATCAGCCCCAGCATTTT. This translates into CASSQYRGGNQPQHF.

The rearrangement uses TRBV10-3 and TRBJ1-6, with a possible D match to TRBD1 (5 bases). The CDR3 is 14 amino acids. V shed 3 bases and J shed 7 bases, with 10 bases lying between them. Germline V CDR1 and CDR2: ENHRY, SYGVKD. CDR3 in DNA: TGTGCCATCAGTGATGGGGGGAAGAATTCACCCCTCCACTTT. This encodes CAISDGGKNSPLHF.

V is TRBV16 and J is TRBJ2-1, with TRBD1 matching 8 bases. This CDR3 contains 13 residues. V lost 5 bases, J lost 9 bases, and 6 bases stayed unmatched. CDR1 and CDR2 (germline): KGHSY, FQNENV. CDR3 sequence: CASSGRTGSEQFF. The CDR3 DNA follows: TGTGCCAGCAGCGGACGGACAGGGAGTGAGCAGTTCTTC.

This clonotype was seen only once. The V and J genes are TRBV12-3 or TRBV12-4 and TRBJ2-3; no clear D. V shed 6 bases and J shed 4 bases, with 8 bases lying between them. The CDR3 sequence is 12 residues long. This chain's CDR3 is CASRGSPDTQYF. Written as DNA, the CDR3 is TGTGCCAGCAGGGGAAGCCCAGATACGCAGTATTTT.

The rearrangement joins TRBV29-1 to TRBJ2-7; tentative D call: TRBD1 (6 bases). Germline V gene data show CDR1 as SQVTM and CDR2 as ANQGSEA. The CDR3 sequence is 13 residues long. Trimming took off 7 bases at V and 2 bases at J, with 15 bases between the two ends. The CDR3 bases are TGCAGCGCCACTCGGGACAACCCCTACGAGCAGTACTTC. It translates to CSATRDNPYEQYF.

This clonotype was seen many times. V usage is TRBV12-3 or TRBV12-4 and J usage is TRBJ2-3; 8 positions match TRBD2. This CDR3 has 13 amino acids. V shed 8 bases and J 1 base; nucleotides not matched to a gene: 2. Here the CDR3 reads CASQAGGTDTQYF. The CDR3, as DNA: TGTGCCAGCCAAGCGGGGGGCACAGATACGCAGTATTTT.

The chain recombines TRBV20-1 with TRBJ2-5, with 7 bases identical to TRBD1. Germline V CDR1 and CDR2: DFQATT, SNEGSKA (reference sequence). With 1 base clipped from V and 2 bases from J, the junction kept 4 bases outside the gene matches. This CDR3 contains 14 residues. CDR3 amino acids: CSARVDRAQETQYF. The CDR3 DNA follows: TGCAGTGCTAGAGTCGACAGGGCTCAAGAGACCCAGTACTTC.

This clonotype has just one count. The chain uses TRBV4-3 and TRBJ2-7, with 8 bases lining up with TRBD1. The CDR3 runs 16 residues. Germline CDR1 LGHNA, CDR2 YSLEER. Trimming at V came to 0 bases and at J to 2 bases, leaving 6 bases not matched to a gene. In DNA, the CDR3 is TGCGCCAGCAGCCAAGATATGGACAGGGCCCCCTACGAGCAGTACTTC. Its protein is CASSQDMDRAPYEQYF.

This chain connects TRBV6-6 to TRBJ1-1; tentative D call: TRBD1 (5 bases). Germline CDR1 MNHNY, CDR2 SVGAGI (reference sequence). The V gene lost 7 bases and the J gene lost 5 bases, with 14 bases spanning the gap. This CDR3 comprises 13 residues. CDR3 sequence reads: CASILEGETEAFF. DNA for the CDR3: TGTGCCAGCATCCTGGAAGGGGAAACTGAAGCTTTCTTT.

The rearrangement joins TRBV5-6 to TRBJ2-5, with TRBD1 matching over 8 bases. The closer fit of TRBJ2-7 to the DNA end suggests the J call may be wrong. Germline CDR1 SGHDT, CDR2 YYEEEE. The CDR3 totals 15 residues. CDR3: CASSLPGQEGYEQYF. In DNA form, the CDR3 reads TGTGCCAGCAGCCTACCGGGACAGGAGGGTTACGAGCAGTACTTC.

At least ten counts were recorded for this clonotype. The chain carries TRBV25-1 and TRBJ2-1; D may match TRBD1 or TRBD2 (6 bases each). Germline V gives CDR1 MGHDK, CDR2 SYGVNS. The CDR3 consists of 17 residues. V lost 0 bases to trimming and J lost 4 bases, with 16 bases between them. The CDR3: CASSEYRRGPLYNEQFF. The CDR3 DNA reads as TGTGCCAGCAGTGAATATAGACGGGGGCCCCTTTACAATGAGCAGTTCTTC.

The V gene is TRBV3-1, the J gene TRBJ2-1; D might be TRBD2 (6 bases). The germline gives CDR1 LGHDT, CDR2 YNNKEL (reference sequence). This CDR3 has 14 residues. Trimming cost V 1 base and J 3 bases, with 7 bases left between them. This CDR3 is CASSQGGVYNEQFF. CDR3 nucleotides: TGTGCCAGCAGCCAAGGCGGGGTCTACAATGAGCAGTTCTTC.

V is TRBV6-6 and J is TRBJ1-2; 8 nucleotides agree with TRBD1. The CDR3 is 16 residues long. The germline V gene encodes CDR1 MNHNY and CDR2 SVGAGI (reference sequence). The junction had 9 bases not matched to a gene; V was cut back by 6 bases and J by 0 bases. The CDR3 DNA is TGTGCCAGCAGACGAGACAGGGGTATGGCTAACTATGGCTACACCTTC. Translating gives CASRRDRGMANYGYTF.

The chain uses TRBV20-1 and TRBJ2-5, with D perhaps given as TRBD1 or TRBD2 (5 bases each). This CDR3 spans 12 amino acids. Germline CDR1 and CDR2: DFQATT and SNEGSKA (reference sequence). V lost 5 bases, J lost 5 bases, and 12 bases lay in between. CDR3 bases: TGCAGTGCTCGTGGGGACCGGGAGACCCAGTACTTC. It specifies CSARGDRETQYF.

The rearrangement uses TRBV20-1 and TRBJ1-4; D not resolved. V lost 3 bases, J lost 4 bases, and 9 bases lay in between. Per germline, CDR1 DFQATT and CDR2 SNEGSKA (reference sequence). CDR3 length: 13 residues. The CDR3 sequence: CSARESFNEKLFF. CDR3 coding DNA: TGCAGTGCTAGGGAGTCATTTAATGAAAAACTGTTTTTT.

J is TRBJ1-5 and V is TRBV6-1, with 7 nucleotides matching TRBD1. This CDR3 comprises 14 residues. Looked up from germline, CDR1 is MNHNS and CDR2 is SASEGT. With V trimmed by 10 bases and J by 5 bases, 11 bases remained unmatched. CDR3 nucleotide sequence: TGTGCCACCCACAGGGGTGATAATTATCAGCCCCAGCATTTT. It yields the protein CATHRGDNYQPQHF.

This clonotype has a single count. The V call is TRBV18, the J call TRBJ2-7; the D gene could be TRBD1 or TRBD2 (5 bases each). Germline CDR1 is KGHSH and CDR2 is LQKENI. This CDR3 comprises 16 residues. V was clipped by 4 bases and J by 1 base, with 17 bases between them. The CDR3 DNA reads TGTGCCAGCTCACTATTGACCGGGACCTCTTCCTACGAGCAGTACTTC. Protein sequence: CASSLLTGTSSYEQYF.

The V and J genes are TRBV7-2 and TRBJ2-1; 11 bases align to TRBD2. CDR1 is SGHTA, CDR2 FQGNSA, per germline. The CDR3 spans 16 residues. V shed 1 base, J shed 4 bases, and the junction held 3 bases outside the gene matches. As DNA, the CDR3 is TGTGCCAGCAGCTTAGACTCTAGCGGGGGGTACAATGAGCAGTTCTTC. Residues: CASSLDSSGGYNEQFF.